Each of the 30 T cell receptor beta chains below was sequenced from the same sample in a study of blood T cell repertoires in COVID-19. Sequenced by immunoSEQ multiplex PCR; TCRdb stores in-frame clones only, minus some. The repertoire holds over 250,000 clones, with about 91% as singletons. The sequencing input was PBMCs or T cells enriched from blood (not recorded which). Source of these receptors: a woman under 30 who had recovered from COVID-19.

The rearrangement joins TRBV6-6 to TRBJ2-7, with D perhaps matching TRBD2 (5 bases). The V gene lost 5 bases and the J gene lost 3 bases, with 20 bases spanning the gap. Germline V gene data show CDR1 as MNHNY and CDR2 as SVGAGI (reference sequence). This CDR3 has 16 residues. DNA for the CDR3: TGTGCCAGCAGTCCCCGCGCGGAACAGCGGAACTACGAGCAGTACTTC. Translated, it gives CASSPRAEQRNYEQYF.

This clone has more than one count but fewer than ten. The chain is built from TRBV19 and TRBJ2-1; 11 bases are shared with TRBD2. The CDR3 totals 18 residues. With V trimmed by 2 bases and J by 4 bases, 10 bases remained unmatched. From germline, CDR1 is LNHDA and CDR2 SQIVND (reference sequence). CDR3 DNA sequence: TGTGCCAGTAGTATACATGGGTCGGGACTAGCGGTTTACAATGAGCAGTTCTTC. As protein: CASSIHGSGLAVYNEQFF.

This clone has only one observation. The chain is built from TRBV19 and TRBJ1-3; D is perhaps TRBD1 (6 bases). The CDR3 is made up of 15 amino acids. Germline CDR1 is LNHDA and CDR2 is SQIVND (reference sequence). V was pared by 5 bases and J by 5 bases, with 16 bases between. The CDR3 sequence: CASSRRQGFRNTIYF. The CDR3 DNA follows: TGTGCCAGTAGTCGCCGCCAGGGGTTCAGAAACACCATATATTTT.

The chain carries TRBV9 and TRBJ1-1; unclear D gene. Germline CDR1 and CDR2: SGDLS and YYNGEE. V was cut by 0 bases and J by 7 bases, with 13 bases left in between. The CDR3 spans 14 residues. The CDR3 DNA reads TGTGCCAGCAGCGTAGATGTAATCCCCAGTGAAGCTTTCTTT. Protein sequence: CASSVDVIPSEAFF.

The chain's CDR3 is CASSEGLGADTQYF. The CDR3 DNA reads TGTGCCAGCAGTGAAGGTCTTGGGGCGGATACGCAGTATTTT. The J gene is TRBJ2-3, the V gene TRBV6-1; weak D call: TRBD1 (5 bases). Trimming cost V 1 base and J 6 bases, with 11 bases left between them. CDR1 and CDR2 from the germline V gene are MNHNS and SASEGT. There are 14 residues in the CDR3.

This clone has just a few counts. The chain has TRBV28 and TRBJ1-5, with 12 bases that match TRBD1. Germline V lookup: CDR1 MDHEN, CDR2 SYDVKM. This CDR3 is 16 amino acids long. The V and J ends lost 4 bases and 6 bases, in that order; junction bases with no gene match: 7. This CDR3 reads CASSSLGQGAGQPQHF. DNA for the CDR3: TGTGCCAGCAGTTCGTTGGGACAGGGGGCTGGTCAGCCCCAGCATTTT. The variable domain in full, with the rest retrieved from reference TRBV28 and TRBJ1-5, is DVKVTQSSRYLVKRTGEKVFLECVQDMDHENMFWYRQDPGLGLRLIYFSYDVKMKEKGDIPEGYSVSREKKERFSLILESASTNQTSMYLCASSSLGQGAGQPQHFGDGTRLSIL.

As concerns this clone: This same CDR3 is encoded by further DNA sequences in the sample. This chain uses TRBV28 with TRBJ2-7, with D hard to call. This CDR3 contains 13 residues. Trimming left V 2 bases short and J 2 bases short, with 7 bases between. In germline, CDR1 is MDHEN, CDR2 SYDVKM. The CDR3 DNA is TGTGCCAGCAGTTTACCCCCAACCTACGAGCAGTACTTC. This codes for CASSLPPTYEQYF.

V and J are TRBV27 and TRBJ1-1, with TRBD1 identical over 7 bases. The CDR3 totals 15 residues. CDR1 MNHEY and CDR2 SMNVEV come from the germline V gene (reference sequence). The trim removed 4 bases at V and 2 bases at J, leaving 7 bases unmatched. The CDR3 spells CASSSPRDRNTEAFF. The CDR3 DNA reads TGTGCCAGCAGTTCACCGAGGGACAGAAACACTGAAGCTTTCTTT.

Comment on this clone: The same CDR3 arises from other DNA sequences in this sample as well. The CDR3 reads CASSYRGYGYTF. Written as DNA, the CDR3 is TGTGCCAGCAGTTACAGGGGCTATGGCTACACCTTC. V gene TRBV6-5 combines with J gene TRBJ1-2, with D possibly being TRBD1 (5 bases). The CDR3 spans 12 residues. V was clipped by 2 bases and J by 4 bases, with 5 bases between them. Germline V CDR1 and CDR2: MNHEY, SVGAGI.

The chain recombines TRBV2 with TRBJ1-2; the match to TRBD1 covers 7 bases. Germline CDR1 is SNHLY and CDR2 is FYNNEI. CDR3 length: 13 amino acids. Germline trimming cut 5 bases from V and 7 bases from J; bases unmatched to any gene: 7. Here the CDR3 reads CASSTDRDGGYTF. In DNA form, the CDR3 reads TGTGCCAGCAGTACCGACAGGGATGGTGGCTACACCTTC.

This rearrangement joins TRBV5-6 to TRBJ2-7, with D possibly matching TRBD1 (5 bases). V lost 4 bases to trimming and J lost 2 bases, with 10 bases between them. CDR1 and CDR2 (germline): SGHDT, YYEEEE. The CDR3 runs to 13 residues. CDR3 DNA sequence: TGTGCCAGCAGCATCAGGGTCGCCTACGAGCAGTACTTC. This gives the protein CASSIRVAYEQYF.

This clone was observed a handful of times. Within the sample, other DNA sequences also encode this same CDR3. The CDR3, as DNA: TGTGCCAGCAGTTTACGGGGATCGGGCTACACCTTC. This encodes CASSLRGSGYTF. The chain links TRBV27 to TRBJ1-2; D is unresolved. The V and J ends lost 2 bases and 8 bases respectively, with 9 bases between them. Germline loops: CDR1 MNHEY, CDR2 SMNVEV (reference sequence). This CDR3 is 12 amino acids long.

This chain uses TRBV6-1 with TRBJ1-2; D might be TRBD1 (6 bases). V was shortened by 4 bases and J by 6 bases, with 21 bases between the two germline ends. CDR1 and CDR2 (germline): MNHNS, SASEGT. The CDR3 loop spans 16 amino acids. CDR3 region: CASSGLRAGGIHGYTF. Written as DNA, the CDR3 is TGTGCCAGCAGTGGGCTTCGGGCGGGGGGCATTCATGGCTACACCTTC.

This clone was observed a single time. As DNA, the CDR3 is TGTGCCAGTAGTATTCAGGGGGCAGGGGGGGATAGCAATCAGCCCCAGCATTTT. This gives the protein CASSIQGAGGDSNQPQHF. The chain recombines TRBV19 with TRBJ1-5, with 8 bases matching TRBD1. CDR3 length equals 18 residues. Per the germline V gene, CDR1 is LNHDA and CDR2 is SQIVND (reference sequence). Unmatched junction bases numbered 10, after V lost 3 bases and J lost 0 bases.

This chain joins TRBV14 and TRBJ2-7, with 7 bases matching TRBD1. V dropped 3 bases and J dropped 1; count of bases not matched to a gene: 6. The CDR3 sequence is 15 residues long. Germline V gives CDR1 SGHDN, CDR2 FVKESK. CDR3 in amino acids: CASSHTGDISYEQYF. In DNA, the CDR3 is TGTGCCAGCAGCCACACAGGGGACATTTCCTACGAGCAGTACTTC. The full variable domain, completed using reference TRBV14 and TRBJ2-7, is EAGVTQFPSHSVIEKGQTVTLRCDPISGHDNLYWYRRVMGKEIKFLLHFVKESKQDESGMPNNRFLAERTGGTYSTLKVQPAELEDSGVYFCASSHTGDISYEQYFGPGTRLTVT.

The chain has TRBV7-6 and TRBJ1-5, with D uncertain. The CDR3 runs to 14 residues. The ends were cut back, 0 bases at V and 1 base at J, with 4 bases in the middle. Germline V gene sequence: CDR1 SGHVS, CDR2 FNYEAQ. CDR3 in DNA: TGTGCCAGCAGCTTAGCTGGCAGCAATCAGCCCCAGCATTTT. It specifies CASSLAGSNQPQHF. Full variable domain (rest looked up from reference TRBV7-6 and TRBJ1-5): GAGVSQSPRYKVTKRGQDVALRCDPISGHVSLYWYRQALGQGPEFLTYFNYEAQQDKSGLPNDRFSAERPEGSISTLTIQRTEQRDSAMYRCASSLAGSNQPQHFGDGTRLSIL.

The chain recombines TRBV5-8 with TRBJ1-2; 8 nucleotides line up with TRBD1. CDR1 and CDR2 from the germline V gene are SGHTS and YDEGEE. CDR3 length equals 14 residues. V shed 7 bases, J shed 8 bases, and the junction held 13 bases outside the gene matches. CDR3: CASLFQQGVRGYTF. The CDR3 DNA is TGTGCCAGCTTGTTTCAACAGGGGGTGAGAGGCTACACCTTC.

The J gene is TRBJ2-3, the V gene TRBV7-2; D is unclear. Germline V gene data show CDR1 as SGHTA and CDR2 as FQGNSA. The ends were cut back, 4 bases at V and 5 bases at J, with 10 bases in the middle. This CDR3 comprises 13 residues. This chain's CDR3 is CASSYARLDTQYF. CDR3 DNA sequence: TGTGCCAGCAGCTATGCACGGTTAGATACGCAGTATTTT.

The CDR3 DNA follows: TGTGCCAGCAGCCGGACAGGGGGCACAGATACGCAGTATTTT. Translation gives CASSRTGGTDTQYF. The chain carries TRBV7-2 and TRBJ2-3; TRBD1 agrees at 9 bases. Germline CDR1 SGHTA, CDR2 FQGNSA. This CDR3 is 14 amino acids long. After removal of 5 bases from V and 1 base from J, the junction contained 1 base not matched to a gene.

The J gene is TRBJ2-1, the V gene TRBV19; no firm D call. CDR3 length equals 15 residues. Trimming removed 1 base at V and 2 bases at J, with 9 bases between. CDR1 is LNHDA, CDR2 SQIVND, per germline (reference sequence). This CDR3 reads CASSIGLDAYNEQFF. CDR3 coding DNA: TGTGCCAGTAGTATAGGTCTAGACGCCTACAATGAGCAGTTCTTC.

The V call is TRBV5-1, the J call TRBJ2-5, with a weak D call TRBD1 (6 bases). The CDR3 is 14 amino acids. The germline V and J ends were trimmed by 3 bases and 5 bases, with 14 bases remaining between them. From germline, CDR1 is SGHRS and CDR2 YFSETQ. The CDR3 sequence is CASSSQQGGETQYF. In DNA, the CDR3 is TGCGCCAGCAGCTCCCAACAGGGCGGCGAGACCCAGTACTTC.

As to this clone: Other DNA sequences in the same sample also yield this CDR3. The DNA for the CDR3 is TGTGCCAGCAGCTTAGGACTAGCGGGATACAATGAGCAGTTCTTC. Residues: CASSLGLAGYNEQFF. The genes are TRBV7-2 and TRBJ2-1, with 11 positions matching TRBD2. Looked up from germline, CDR1 is SGHTA and CDR2 is FQGNSA. V lost 1 base to trimming and J lost 4 bases; unmatched junction nucleotides: 0. CDR3 length: 15 residues.

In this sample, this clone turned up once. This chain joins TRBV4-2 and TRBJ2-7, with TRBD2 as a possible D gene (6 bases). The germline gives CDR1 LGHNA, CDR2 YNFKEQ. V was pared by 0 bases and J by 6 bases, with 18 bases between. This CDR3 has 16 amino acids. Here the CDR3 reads CASSQDFLGGGREQYF. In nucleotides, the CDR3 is TGTGCCAGCAGCCAAGATTTTCTGGGGGGTGGTCGCGAGCAGTACTTC.

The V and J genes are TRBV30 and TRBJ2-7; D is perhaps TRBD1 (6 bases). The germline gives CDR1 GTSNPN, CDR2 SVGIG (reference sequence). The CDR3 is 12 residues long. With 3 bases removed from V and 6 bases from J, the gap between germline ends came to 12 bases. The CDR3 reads CAWRGDRFEQYF. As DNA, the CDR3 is TGTGCCTGGAGGGGTGACAGGTTCGAGCAGTACTTC.

The CDR3 sequence: CASSYSLADPSYEQYF. The DNA of the CDR3 is TGTGCCAGCAGTTACTCACTAGCGGACCCTTCATACGAGCAGTACTTC. The chain employs TRBV6-2 or TRBV6-3 and TRBJ2-7, with 8 nucleotides matching TRBD2. V lost 0 bases, J lost 4 bases, and 8 bases stayed unmatched. The germline V gene has CDR1 MNHEY and CDR2 SVGEGT. CDR3 length equals 16 residues.

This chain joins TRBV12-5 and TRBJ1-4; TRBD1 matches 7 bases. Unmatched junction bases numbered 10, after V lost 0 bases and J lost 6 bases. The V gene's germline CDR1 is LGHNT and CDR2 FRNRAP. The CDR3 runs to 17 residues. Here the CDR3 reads CASGLVLGGQGDEKLFF. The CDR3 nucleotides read TGTGCTAGTGGTTTGGTACTTGGGGGGCAGGGGGATGAAAAACTGTTTTTT.

CDR3 region: CASRATGVAYGYTF. The CDR3 coding sequence is TGTGCCAGCAGAGCTACAGGGGTGGCCTATGGCTACACCTTC. This sequence joins TRBV2 and TRBJ1-2, with 7 bases identical to TRBD1. The ends lost 6 bases at V and 4 bases at J; junction bases unmatched: 8. The CDR3 consists of 14 residues. Germline-derived CDR1 and CDR2 are SNHLY and FYNNEI.

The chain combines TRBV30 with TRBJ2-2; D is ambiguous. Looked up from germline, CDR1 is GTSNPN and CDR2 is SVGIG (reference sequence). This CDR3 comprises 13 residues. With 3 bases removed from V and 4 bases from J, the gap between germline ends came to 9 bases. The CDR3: CAWRGQVTGELFF. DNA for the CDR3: TGTGCCTGGAGAGGCCAGGTCACCGGGGAGCTGTTTTTT.

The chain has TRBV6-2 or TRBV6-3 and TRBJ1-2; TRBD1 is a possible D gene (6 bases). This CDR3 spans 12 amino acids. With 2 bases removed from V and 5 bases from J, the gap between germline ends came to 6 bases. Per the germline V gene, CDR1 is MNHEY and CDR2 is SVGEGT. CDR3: CASSYTGYGYTF. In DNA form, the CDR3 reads TGTGCCAGCAGTTACACAGGGTATGGCTACACCTTC.

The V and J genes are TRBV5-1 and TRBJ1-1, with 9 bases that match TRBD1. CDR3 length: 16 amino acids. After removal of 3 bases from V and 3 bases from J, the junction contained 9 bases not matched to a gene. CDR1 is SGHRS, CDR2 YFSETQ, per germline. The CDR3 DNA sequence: TGCGCCAGCAGCTCCCAACAGGGGGCGATGGACACTGAAGCTTTCTTT. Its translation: CASSSQQGAMDTEAFF.